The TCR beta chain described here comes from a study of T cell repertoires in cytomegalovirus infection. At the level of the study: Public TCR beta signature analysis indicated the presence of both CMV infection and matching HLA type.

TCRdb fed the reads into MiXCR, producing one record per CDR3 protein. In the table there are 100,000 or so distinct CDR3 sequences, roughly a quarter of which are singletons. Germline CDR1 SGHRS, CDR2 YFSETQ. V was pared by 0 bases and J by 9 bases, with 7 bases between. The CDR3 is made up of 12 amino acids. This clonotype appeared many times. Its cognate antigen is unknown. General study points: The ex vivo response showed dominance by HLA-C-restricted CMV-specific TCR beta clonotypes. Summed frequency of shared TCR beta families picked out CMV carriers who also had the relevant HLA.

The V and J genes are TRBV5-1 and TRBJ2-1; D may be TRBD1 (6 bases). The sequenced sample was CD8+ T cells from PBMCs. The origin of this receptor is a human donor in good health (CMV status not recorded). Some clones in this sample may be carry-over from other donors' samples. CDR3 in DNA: TGCGCCAGCAGCTTGGTAGGGGGTGAGCAGTTCTTC. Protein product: CASSLVGGEQFF. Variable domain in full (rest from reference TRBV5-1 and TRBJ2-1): KAGVTQTPRYLIKTRGQQVTLSCSPISGHRSVSWYQQTPGQGLQFLFEYFSETQRNKGNFPGRFSGRQFSNSRSEMNVSTLELGDSALYLCASSLVGGEQFFGPGTRLTVL.